Following are 9 T cell receptor beta chains from one sample sequenced in a study of vaccination effects on CD4 cells after COVID-19 (dated 2022 in TCRdb). In the ViraFEST assay, PBMC were stimulated with viral peptide pools, and antigen-specific CD4+ T cell clonotypes were then identified by expansion using TCR sequencing. After around eleven days of culture, CD4+ T cells were isolated with the EasySep CD4+ T cell isolation kit. Convalescent patients had PCR-confirmed SARS-CoV-2 infection between March and December 2020, before Alpha, Beta and Delta variants emerged in the United States. The antigens these receptors bind are not known. The library was prepared using the immunoSEQ multiplex PCR assay. Here the immuneACCESS table is served through TCRdb, limited to in-frame sequences with V and J called. Missing clones are a known gap in these copies; in checked studies unresolved V genes cover under half, and the rest lacks a known reason. In this sample the table shows 20,000 or so clones, approximately 74% of which occur a single time. About 15% of the sample rests with the top ten.

The material sequenced was CD4+ T cells from PBMCs cultured with SARS-CoV-2 spike peptides, taken before COVID-19 vaccination. The cell subset or site label for this specimen denotes: SARS-CoV-2 spike overlapping peptide pool stimulation. These TCRs come from a human donor who had a prior SARS-CoV-2 infection.

This chain uses TRBV11-1 with TRBJ2-7; D possibly uses TRBD1 or TRBD2 (5 bases each). Germline assignment: CDR1 SGHAT and CDR2 FQDESV (reference sequence). The CDR3 runs 14 residues. The ends were cut back, 4 bases at V and 3 bases at J, with 13 bases in the middle. CDR3 bases: TGTGCCAGCAGCTGGGGGTTCGCCAACTACGAGCAGTACTTC. This gives the protein CASSWGFANYEQYF.

The chain joins TRBV19 to TRBJ2-7; 9 bases are a match to TRBD1. CDR1 is LNHDA, CDR2 SQIVND, per germline (reference sequence). Trimming took 3 bases from V and 1 from J; bases not matched to a gene: 4. The CDR3 loop spans 15 amino acids. The CDR3 DNA sequence: TGTGCCAGTAGTATCGTGGACAGGGGATCCTACGAGCAGTACTTC. Translating gives CASSIVDRGSYEQYF.

The rearrangement links TRBV6-5 to TRBJ2-3; the D is unclear. The CDR3 spans 14 residues. Trimming left V 3 bases short and J 1 base short, with 8 bases between. In germline, CDR1 is MNHEY, CDR2 SVGAGI. The CDR3 bases are TGTGCCAGCAGTTATGTCGTGGGCACAGATACGCAGTATTTT. Its translation: CASSYVVGTDTQYF.

The chain is built from TRBV10-1 and TRBJ2-3; maybe TRBD1 (5 bases). The CDR3 length is 16 residues. The V and J ends lost 0 bases and 2 bases respectively, with 12 bases between them. Germline V gene lookup returns CDR1 WNHNN and CDR2 SYGVQD (reference sequence). The DNA for the CDR3 is TGCGCCAGCAGTGAGTCACAGACAGCCCACACAGATACGCAGTATTTT. It yields the protein CASSESQTAHTDTQYF.

The chain links TRBV11-3 to TRBJ2-5; D gene unclear. The CDR3 has 11 residues. Germline CDR1 reads SGHNT; CDR2 reads YENEEA. V lost 2 bases to trimming and J lost 4 bases, with 2 bases between them. CDR3 nucleotide sequence: TGTGCCAGCAGCTTATCAGAGACCCAGTACTTC. The encoded protein is CASSLSETQYF.

This chain connects TRBV12-3 or TRBV12-4 to TRBJ1-4, with unresolved D. Trimming stripped 5 bases from V and 5 bases from J, with 9 bases between. The CDR3 sequence is 13 residues long. The CDR3 protein is CASSPGLNEKLFF. The CDR3 DNA follows: TGTGCCAGCAGTCCGGGCCTGAATGAAAAACTGTTTTTT.

This chain uses TRBV11-2 with TRBJ2-3; D remains unclear. The V end lost 4 bases, the J end lost 0 bases, and 2 bases lay between the germline ends. This CDR3 comprises 12 residues. Germline values: CDR1 SGHAT, CDR2 FQNNGV. CDR3 protein: CASSYSTDTQYF. In DNA, the CDR3 is TGTGCCAGCAGCTACAGCACAGATACGCAGTATTTT.

This chain links TRBV18 with TRBJ1-2, with D perhaps TRBD1 (5 bases). This CDR3 has 13 amino acids. Germline CDR1 and CDR2: KGHSH and LQKENI. Trimming removed 2 bases from V and 8 bases from J, with 12 bases in between. This chain's CDR3 is CASSPLGGEGYTF. The CDR3 DNA follows: TGTGCCAGCTCACCATTGGGGGGTGAGGGCTACACCTTC. Supplemented by reference TRBV18 and TRBJ1-2, the full variable domain reads NAGVMQNPRHLVRRRGQEARLRCSPMKGHSHVYWYRQLPEEGLKFMVYLQKENIIDESGMPKERFSAEFPKEGPSILRIQQVVRGDSAAYFCASSPLGGEGYTFGSGTRLTVV.

V usage is TRBV28 and J usage is TRBJ2-3; D not certain. The CDR3 loop spans 13 amino acids. Trimming pared 10 bases from V and 2 bases from J, leaving 13 bases between. The germline V gene has CDR1 MDHEN and CDR2 SYDVKM. CDR3 DNA sequence: TGTGCCACAGACACGGGCGACACAGATACGCAGTATTTT. Its translation: CATDTGDTDTQYF.